This TCR beta chain was sequenced during a study of blood T cell repertoires in COVID-19. For the study at large: Sources were T cells, B-cell-depleted T cells, or PBMCs; the material itself was cDNA or gDNA.

Per the original data handling: Amplifying reference gene primers gave estimates of nucleated cell counts. Method: immunoSEQ multiplex PCR; TCRdb's copy keeps in-frame clones and lacks some. The V and J calls and clone size come from that table; D and trimming were worked out from the DNA. Counted here are around 140,000 clones, roughly four fifths occurring once; the ten biggest clones make up roughly 15%. This TCR came from a human donor with acute or convalescent COVID-19. The donor label of this sample is uncertain. Sequencing used peripheral blood.

In nucleotides, the CDR3 is TGTGCCAGCAGCGCGGACAGGCCTCAGCCCCAGCATTTT. It specifies CASSADRPQPQHF. The chain uses TRBV2 and TRBJ1-5; 7 nucleotides match TRBD1. This CDR3 comprises 13 residues. The germline V gene encodes CDR1 SNHLY and CDR2 FYNNEI. The trim removed 6 bases at V and 6 bases at J, leaving 5 bases unmatched.